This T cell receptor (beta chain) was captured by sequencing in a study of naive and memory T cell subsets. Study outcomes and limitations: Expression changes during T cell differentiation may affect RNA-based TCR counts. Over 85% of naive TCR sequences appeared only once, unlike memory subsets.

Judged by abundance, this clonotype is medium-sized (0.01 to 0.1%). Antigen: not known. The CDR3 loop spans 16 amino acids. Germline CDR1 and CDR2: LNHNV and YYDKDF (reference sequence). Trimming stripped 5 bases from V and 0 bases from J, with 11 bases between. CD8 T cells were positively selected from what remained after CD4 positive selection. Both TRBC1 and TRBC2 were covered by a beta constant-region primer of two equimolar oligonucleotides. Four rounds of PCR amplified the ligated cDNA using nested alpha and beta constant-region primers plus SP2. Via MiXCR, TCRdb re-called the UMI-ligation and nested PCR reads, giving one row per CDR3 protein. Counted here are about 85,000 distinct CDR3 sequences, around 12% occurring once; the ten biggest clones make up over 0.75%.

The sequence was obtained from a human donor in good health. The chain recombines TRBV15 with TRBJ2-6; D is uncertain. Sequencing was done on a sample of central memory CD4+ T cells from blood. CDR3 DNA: TGTGCCACCAGCGATACTATTAACTCTGGGGCCAACGTCCTGACTTTC. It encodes CATSDTINSGANVLTF.